In its sample, the clone carrying this T cell receptor (beta chain) was seen a few times. The antigen is not known. These data come from a study of blood T cells in healthy people across ages. General study findings and limits: Diversity estimates drawn from one million T cells were deemed underestimates. As naive T cell percentage varied, TCR beta diversity correlated strongly with it.

The junction had 7 bases not matched to a gene; V was cut back by 0 bases and J by 5 bases. The CDR3 is 15 residues long. CDR1 DFQATT and CDR2 SNEGSKA come from the germline V gene (reference sequence). For the second PCR, which ran for about 6 to 11 cycles, a sample-barcoded 5' primer and a J-beta primer mix were used. TCRdb used MiXCR to reprocess the 5' RACE reads, holding one entry per CDR3 protein. The sample has fewer than 800,000 distinct CDR3 sequences, about 21% seen once. This TCR came from a man in his sixties or seventies in good health. This chain links TRBV20-1 with TRBJ2-1, with 7 nucleotides matching TRBD2. Sequenced input: blood. CDR3 bases: TGCAGTGCTAGAGATTGGGGGGAGGGCAACAATGAGCAGTTCTTC. This encodes CSARDWGEGNNEQFF.